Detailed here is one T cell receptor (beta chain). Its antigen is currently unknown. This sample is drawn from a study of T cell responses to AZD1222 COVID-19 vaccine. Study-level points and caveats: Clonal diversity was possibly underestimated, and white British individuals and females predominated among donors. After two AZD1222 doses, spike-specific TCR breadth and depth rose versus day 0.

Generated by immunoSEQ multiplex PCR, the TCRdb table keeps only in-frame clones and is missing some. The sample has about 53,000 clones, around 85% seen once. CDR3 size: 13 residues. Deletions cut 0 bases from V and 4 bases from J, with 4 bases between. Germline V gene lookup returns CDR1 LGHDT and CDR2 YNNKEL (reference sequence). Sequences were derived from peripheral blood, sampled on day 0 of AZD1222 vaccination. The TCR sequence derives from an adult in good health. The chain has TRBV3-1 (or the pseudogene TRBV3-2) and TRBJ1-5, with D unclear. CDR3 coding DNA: TGTGCCAGCAGCCAAGATCTGAATCAGCCCCAGCATTTT. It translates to CASSQDLNQPQHF.